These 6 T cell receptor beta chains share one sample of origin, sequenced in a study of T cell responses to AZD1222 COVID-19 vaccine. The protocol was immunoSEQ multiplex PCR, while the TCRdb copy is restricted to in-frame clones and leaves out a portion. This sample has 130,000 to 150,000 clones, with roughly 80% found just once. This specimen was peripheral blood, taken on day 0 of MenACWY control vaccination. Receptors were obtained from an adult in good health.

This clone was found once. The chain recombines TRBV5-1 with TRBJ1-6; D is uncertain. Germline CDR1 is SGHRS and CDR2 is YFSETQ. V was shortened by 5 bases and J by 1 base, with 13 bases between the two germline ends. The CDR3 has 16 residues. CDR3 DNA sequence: TGCGCCAGCAGACCCAACCCGAGGTCCTATAATTCACCCCTCCACTTT. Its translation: CASRPNPRSYNSPLHF.

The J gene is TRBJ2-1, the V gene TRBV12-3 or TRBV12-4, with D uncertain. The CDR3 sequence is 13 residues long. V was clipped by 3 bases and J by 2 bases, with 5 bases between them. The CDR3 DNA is TGTGCCAGCAGTTTCTACGCCTACAATGAGCAGTTCTTC. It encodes CASSFYAYNEQFF.

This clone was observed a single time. The CDR3 protein is CASSQGSGNSPLHF. CDR3 bases: TGTGCCAGCAGCCAAGGGAGCGGAAATTCACCCCTCCACTTT. V gene TRBV3-1 (or the pseudogene TRBV3-2) combines with J gene TRBJ1-6; D call uncertain. V lost 1 base, J lost 7 bases, and 8 bases lay in between. The CDR3 runs 14 residues. CDR1 and CDR2 (germline): LGHDT, YNNKEL (reference sequence).

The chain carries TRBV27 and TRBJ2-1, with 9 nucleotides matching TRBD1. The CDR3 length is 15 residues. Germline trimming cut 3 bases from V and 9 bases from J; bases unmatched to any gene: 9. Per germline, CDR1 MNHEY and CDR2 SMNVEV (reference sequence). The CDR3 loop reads CASSLAGTGPVEQFF. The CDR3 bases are TGTGCCAGCAGTTTGGCCGGGACAGGGCCAGTTGAGCAGTTCTTC.

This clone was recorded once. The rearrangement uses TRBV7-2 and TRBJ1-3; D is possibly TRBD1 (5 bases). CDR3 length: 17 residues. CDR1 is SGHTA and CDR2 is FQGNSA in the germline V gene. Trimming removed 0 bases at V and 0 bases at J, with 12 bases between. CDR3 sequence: CASSLAVGGNSGNTIYF. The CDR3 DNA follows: TGTGCCAGCAGCTTAGCGGTGGGGGGTAACTCTGGAAACACCATATATTTT. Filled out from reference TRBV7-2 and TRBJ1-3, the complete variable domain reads GAGVSQSPSNKVTEKGKDVELRCDPISGHTALYWYRQSLGQGLEFLIYFQGNSAPDKSGLPSDRFSAERTGGSVSTLTIQRTQQEDSAVYLCASSLAVGGNSGNTIYFGEGSWLTVV.

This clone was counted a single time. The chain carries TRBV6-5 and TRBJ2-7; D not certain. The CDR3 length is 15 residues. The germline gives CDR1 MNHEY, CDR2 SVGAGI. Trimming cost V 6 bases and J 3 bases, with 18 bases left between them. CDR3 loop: CASRIYSLGGYEQYV. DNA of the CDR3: TGTGCCAGCAGGATCTACTCCCTGGGTGGCTACGAGCAGTACGTC.